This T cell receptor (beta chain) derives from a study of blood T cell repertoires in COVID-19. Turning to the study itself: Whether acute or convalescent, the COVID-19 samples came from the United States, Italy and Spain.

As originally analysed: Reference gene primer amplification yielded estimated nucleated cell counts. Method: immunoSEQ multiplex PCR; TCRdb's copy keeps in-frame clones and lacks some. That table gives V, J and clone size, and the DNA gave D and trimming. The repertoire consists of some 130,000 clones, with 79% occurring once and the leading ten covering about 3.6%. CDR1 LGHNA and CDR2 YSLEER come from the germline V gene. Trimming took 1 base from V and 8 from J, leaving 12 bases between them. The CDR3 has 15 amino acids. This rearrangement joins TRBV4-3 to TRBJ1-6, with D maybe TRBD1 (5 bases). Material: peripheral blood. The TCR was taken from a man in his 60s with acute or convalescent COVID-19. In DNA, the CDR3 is TGCGCCAGCAGCCAAGTCGGCAGGGCGGATTCACCCCTCCACTTT. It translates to CASSQVGRADSPLHF.